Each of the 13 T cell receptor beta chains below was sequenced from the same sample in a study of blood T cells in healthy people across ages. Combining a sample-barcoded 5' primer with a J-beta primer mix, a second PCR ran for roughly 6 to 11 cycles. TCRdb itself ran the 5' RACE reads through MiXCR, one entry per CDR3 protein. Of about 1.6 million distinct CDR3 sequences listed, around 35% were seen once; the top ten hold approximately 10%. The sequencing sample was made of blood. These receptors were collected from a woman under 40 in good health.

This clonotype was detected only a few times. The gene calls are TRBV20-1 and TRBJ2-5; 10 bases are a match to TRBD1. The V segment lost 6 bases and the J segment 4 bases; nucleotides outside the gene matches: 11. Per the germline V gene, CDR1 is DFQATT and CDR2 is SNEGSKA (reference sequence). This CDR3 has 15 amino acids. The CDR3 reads CSAYRRTGGLETQYF. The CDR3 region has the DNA TGCAGTGCCTATAGGAGGACAGGGGGTTTAGAGACCCAGTACTTC.

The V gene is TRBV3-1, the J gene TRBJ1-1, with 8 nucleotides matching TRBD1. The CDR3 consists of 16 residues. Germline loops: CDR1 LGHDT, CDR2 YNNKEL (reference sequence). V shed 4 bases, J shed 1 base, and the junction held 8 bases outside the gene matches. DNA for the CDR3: TGTGCCAGCAGCCTCGGACTGGGGACAGGGAACACTGAAGCTTTCTTT. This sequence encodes CASSLGLGTGNTEAFF.

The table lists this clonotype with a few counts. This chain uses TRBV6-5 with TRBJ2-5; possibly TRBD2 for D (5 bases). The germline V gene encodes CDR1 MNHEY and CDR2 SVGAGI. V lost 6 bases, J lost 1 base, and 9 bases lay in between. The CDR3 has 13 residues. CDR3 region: CASRRTSQETQYF. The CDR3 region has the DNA TGTGCCAGCAGAAGGACTTCCCAAGAGACCCAGTACTTC.

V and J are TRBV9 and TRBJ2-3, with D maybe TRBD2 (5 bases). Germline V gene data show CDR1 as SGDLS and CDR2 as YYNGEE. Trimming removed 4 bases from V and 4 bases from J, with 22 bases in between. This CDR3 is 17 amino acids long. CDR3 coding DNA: TGTGCCAGCAGCCCCCGGACTGCCTCAATCGGCGCAGATACGCAGTATTTT. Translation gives CASSPRTASIGADTQYF.

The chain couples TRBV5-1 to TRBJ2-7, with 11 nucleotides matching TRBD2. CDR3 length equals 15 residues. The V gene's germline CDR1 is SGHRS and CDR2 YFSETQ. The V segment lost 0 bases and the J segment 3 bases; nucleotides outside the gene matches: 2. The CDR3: CASSLATSGGYEQYF. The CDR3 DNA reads TGCGCCAGCAGCTTGGCTACTAGCGGGGGCTACGAGCAGTACTTC.

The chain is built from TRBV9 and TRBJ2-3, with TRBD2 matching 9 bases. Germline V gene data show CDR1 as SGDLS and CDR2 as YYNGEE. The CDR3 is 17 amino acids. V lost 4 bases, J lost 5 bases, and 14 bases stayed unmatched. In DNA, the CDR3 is TGTGCCAGCAGCCCGCGGGGCGGGAGGGCCAGTCAAGATACGCAGTATTTT. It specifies CASSPRGGRASQDTQYF.

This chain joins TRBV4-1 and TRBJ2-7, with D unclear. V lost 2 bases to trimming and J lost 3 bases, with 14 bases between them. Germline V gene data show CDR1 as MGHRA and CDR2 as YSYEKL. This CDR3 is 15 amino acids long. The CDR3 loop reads CASSQRTTPLYEQYF. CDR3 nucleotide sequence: TGCGCCAGCAGCCAACGTACTACCCCCCTCTACGAGCAGTACTTC.

CDR3 amino acids: CASCPGTGVYNEQFF. The CDR3 DNA reads as TGTGCCAGCTGTCCCGGGACCGGGGTCTACAATGAGCAGTTCTTC. The V call is TRBV27, the J call TRBJ2-1; D may be TRBD1 or TRBD2 (5 bases each). Deletions cut 8 bases from V and 3 bases from J, with 17 bases between. Per germline, CDR1 MNHEY and CDR2 SMNVEV (reference sequence). CDR3 length: 15 amino acids.

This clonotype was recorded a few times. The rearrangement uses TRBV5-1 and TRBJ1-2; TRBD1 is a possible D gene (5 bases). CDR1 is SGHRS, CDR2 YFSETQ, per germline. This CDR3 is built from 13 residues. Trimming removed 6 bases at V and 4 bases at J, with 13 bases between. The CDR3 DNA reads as TGCGCCAGCACCTCGTCAGGGCTCTATGGCTACACCTTC. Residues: CASTSSGLYGYTF.

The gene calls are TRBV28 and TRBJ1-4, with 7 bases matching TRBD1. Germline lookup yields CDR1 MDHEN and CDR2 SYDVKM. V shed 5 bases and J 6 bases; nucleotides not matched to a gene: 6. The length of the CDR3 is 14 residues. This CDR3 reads CASSLSQGDEKLFF. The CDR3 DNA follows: TGTGCCAGCAGTCTATCCCAGGGGGATGAAAAACTGTTTTTT.

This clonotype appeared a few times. CDR3 region: CASSESPDSPWDGYTF. The CDR3 region has the DNA TGTGCCAGCAGTGAATCCCCTGACAGCCCCTGGGATGGCTACACCTTC. The chain joins TRBV25-1 to TRBJ1-2; D might be TRBD1 (5 bases). This CDR3 is built from 16 residues. The germline V gene has CDR1 MGHDK and CDR2 SYGVNS. Trimming took off 1 base at V and 6 bases at J, with 18 bases between the two ends.

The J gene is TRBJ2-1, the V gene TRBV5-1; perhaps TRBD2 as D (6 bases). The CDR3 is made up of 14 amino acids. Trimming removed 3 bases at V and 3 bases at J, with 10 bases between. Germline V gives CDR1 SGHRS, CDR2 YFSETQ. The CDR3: CASSSGTYYNEQFF. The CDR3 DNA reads TGCGCCAGCAGCTCAGGGACTTACTACAATGAGCAGTTCTTC. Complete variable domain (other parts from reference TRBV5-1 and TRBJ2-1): KAGVTQTPRYLIKTRGQQVTLSCSPISGHRSVSWYQQTPGQGLQFLFEYFSETQRNKGNFPGRFSGRQFSNSRSEMNVSTLELGDSALYLCASSSGTYYNEQFFGPGTRLTVL.

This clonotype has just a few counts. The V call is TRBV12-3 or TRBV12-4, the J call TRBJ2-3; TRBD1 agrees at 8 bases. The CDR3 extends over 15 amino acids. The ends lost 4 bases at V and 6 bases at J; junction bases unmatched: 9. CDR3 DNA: TGTGCCAGCAGTTCGAGGACAGGGCTTTTGGATACGCAGTATTTT. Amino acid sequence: CASSSRTGLLDTQYF.